A single sample is the source of the 9 T cell receptor beta chains below, sequenced in a study. The method was immunoSEQ multiplex PCR; TCRdb's version includes in-frame clones alone and lacks a portion of them. The top ten clones hold approximately 4.4% of a sample with approximately 70,000 clones, around 93% of them seen once. Sequencing was carried out using PBMCs. These receptors all stem from a man aged 35 to 55 with rheumatoid arthritis.

The chain recombines TRBV7-9 with TRBJ2-7; no definite D call. CDR3 length equals 13 residues. V lost 1 base, J lost 6 bases, and 10 bases lay in between. CDR1 SEHNR and CDR2 FQNEAQ come from the germline V gene (reference sequence). The CDR3 spells CASSLGLESEQYF. The CDR3 coding sequence is TGTGCCAGCAGCTTAGGTCTAGAATCCGAGCAGTACTTC.

The genes are TRBV5-4 and TRBJ2-7, with a weak D call TRBD2 (5 bases). The CDR3 extends over 12 amino acids. The germline V gene has CDR1 SGHNT and CDR2 YYREEE (reference sequence). V shed 0 bases and J shed 7 bases, with 8 bases lying between them. CDR3 sequence: CASSLGPGEQYF. The CDR3 DNA is TGTGCCAGCAGCTTGGGGCCGGGGGAGCAGTACTTC.

The V gene is TRBV23-1, the J gene TRBJ1-5; 8 bases fit TRBD1. TRBV23-1 is an ORF for which the function is uncertain. V shed 2 bases, J shed 6 bases, and the junction held 3 bases outside the gene matches. The CDR3 extends over 14 amino acids. Here the CDR3 reads CASSQPGGSQPQHF. For the CDR3, the DNA is TGCGCCAGCAGTCAACCAGGGGGCAGTCAGCCCCAGCATTTT.

Points on this clone: One junction end does not reproduce the germline sequence, and a read error may be involved. The chain recombines TRBV7-7 with TRBJ2-5, with TRBD1 matching 10 bases. The CDR3 has 14 amino acids. Germline assignment: CDR1 SSHAT and CDR2 FNYEAQ (reference sequence). The CDR3 DNA sequence: TGTGCTAGCAGTTCCGACAGGGGGCTAGAGACCCAGTACTTC. Amino acid sequence: CASSSDRGLETQYF.

This chain links TRBV5-8 with TRBJ1-6; the match to TRBD1 covers 9 bases. Per the germline V gene, CDR1 is SGHTS and CDR2 is YDEGEE. The CDR3 sequence is 13 residues long. The junction had 5 bases not matched to a gene; V was cut back by 10 bases and J by 6 bases. The DNA of the CDR3 is TGTGCCGCCAACAGGGGGCGTAATTCACCCCTCCACTTT. Translation gives CAANRGRNSPLHF. The entire variable domain, with the rest obtained from reference TRBV5-8 and TRBJ1-6, is as follows: EAGVTQSPTHLIKTRGQQATLRCSPISGHTSVYWYQQALGLGLQFLLWYDEGEERNRGNFPPRFSGRQFPNYSSELNVNALELEDSALYLCAANRGRNSPLHFGNGTRLTVT.

The chain combines TRBV6-2 or TRBV6-3 with TRBJ1-1; D is undetermined. There are 14 residues in the CDR3. CDR1 MNHEY and CDR2 SVGEGT come from the germline V gene. V lost 2 bases and J 1 base, leaving 8 bases between the germline ends. The CDR3 here is CASSYPIGNTEAFF. CDR3 DNA sequence: TGTGCCAGCAGTTACCCTATAGGGAACACTGAAGCTTTCTTT.

This clone was observed once. This rearrangement joins TRBV2 to TRBJ2-5; 7 bases align to TRBD2. V shed 4 bases, J shed 4 bases, and the junction held 3 bases outside the gene matches. The V gene's germline CDR1 is SNHLY and CDR2 FYNNEI. This CDR3 region has 13 residues. CDR3 residues: CASSAGLGETQYF. CDR3 nucleotides: TGTGCCAGCAGTGCTGGACTAGGAGAGACCCAGTACTTC.

This chain joins TRBV18 and TRBJ2-5, with 8 bases fitting TRBD2. CDR1 KGHSH and CDR2 LQKENI come from the germline V gene. There are 15 residues in the CDR3. The J segment lost 6 bases and the V segment lost 0 bases, leaving 6 bases of the junction unmatched. CDR3 in DNA: TGTGCCAGCTCACCACCTGGAGCGGGGGATAAGACCCAGTACTTC. Translated, it gives CASSPPGAGDKTQYF.

The rearrangement uses TRBV19 and TRBJ1-1; D ambiguous. This CDR3 has 15 residues. From germline, CDR1 is LNHDA and CDR2 SQIVND (reference sequence). Trimming shortened V by 5 bases and J by 4 bases, and 17 bases separated the two germline ends. The CDR3 reads CASSLGSWETTEAFF. In nucleotides, the CDR3 is TGTGCCAGTAGTCTTGGGAGTTGGGAGACCACTGAAGCTTTCTTT.